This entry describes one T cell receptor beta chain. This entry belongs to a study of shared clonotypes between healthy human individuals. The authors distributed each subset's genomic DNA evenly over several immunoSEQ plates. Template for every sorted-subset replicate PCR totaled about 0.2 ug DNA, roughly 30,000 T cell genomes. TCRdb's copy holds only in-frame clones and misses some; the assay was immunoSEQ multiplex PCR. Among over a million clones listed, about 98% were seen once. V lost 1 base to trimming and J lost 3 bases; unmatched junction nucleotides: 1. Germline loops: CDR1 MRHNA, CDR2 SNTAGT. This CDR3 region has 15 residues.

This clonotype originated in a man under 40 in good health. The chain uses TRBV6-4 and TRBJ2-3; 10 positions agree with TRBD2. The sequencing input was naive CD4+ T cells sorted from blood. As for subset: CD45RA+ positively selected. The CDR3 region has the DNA TGTGCCAGCAGTGACTTAGCGGGGGGAACAGATACGCAGTATTTT. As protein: CASSDLAGGTDTQYF.